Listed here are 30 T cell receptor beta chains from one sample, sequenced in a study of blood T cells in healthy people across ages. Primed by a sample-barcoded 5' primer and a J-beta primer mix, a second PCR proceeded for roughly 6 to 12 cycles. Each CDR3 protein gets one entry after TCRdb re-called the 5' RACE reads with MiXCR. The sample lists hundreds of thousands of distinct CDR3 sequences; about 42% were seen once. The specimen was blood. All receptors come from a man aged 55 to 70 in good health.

The CDR3, as DNA: TGTGCCAGCAGCCAAGCGAGGGGGGTCCAGGAGACCCAGTACTTC. Amino acids: CASSQARGVQETQYF. The V call is TRBV14, the J call TRBJ2-5, with D perhaps given as TRBD1 or TRBD2 (6 bases each). The germline CDR1 and CDR2 sequences are SGHDN and FVKESK. The CDR3 runs 15 residues. The V end was cut by 1 base, the J end by 5 bases, with 14 bases between.

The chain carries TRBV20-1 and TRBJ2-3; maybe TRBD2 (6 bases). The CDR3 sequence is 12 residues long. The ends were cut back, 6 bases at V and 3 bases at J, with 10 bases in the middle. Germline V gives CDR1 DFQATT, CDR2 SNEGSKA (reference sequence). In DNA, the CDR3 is TGCAGTGCCCCCGCGGGGACAGATACGCAGTATTTT. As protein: CSAPAGTDTQYF.

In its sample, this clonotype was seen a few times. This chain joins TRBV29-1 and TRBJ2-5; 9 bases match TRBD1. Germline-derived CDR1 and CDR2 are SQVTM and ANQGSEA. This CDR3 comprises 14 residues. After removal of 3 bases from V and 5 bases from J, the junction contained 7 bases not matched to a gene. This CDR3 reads CSVERTGVGETQYF. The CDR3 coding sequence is TGCAGCGTTGAGAGGACAGGGGTGGGGGAGACCCAGTACTTC.

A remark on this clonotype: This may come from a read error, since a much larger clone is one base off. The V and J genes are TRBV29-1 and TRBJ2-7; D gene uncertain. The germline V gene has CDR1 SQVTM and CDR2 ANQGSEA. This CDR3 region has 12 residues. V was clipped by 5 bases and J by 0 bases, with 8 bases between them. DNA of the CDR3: TGCAGCGTTACTGACAACTCCTACGAGCAGTACTTC. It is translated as CSVTDNSYEQYF.

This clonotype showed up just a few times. CDR3 residues: CASSQGGANNYGYTF. The CDR3 coding sequence is TGCGCCAGCAGCCAGGGAGGGGCCAATAACTATGGCTACACCTTC. The chain uses TRBV4-3 and TRBJ1-2; the D gene is possibly TRBD1 (5 bases). Trimming pared 3 bases from V and 1 base from J, leaving 12 bases between. CDR1 and CDR2 (germline): LGHNA, YSLEER. The CDR3 sequence is 15 residues long.

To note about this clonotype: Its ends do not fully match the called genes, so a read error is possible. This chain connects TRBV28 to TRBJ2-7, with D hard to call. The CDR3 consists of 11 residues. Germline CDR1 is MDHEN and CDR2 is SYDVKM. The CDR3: CVSSLGYEQYF. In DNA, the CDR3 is TGTGTCAGCAGTTTGGGGTACGAGCAGTACTTC.

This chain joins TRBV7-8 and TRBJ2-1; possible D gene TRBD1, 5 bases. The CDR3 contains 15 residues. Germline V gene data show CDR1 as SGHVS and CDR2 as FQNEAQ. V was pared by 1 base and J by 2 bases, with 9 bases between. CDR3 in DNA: TGTGCCAGCAGCTTAGGTTCAGGGCCCTACAATGAGCAGTTCTTC. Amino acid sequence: CASSLGSGPYNEQFF.

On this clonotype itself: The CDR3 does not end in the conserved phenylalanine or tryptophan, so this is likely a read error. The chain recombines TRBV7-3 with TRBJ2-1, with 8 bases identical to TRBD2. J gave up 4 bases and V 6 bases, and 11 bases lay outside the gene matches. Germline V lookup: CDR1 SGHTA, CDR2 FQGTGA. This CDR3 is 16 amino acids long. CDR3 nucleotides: TGTGCCAGCAGTGCCAGTTTAGCGGGGTCTTACAATGAGCAGTTCCTC. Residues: CASSASLAGSYNEQFL.

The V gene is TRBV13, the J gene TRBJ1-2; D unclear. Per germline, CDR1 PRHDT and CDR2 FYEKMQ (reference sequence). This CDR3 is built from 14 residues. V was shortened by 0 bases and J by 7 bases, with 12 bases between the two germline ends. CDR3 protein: CASSLGLEPRGYTF. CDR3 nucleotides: TGTGCCAGCAGCTTAGGCTTAGAGCCACGTGGCTACACCTTC.

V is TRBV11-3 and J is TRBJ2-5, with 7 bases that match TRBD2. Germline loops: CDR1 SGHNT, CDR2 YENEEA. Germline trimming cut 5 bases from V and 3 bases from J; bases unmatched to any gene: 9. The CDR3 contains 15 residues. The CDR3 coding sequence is TGTGCCAGCAGCCCCCCTCTAGCGGCGGAAGAGACCCAGTACTTC. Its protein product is CASSPPLAAEETQYF.

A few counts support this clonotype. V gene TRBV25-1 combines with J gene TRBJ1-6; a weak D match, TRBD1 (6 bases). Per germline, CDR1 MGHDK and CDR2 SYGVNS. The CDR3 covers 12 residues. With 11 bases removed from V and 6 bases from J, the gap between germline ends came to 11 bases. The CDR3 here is CAPRGGNSPLHF. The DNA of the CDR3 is TGTGCCCCTCGAGGGGGTAATTCACCCCTCCACTTT.

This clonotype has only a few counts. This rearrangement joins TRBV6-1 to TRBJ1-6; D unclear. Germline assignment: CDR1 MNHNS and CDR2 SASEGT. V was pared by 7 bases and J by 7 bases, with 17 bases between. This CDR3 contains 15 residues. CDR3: CASTLLWQYNSPLHF. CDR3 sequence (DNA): TGTGCCAGCACCCTCCTGTGGCAGTACAATTCACCCCTCCACTTT.

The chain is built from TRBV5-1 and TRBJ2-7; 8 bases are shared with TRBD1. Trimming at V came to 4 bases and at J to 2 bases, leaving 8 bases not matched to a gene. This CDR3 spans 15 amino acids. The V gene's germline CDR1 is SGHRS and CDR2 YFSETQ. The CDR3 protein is CASSPWTGPTYEQYF. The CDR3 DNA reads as TGCGCCAGCAGCCCCTGGACAGGGCCTACCTACGAGCAGTACTTC.

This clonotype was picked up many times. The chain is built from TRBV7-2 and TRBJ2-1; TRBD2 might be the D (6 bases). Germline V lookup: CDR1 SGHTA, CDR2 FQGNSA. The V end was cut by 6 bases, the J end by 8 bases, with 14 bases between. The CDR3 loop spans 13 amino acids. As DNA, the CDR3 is TGTGCCAGCAGTCTCCAACTAGCAGATGAGCAGTTCTTC. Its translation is CASSLQLADEQFF.

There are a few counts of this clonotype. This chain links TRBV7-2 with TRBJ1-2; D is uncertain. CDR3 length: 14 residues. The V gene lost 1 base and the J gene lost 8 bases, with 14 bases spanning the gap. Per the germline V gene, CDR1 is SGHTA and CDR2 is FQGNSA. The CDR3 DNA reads TGTGCCAGCAGCTTAGGAGCTACTCCGCAGGGCTACACCTTC. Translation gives CASSLGATPQGYTF. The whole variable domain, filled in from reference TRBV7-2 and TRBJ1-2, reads GAGVSQSPSNKVTEKGKDVELRCDPISGHTALYWYRQSLGQGLEFLIYFQGNSAPDKSGLPSDRFSAERTGGSVSTLTIQRTQQEDSAVYLCASSLGATPQGYTFGSGTRLTVV.

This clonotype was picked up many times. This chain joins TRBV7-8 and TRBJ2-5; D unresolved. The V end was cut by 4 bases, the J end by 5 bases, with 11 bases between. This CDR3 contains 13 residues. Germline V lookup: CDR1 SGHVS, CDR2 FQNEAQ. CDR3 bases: TGTGCCAGCAGCTGGGGTTTAGAGGAGACCCAGTACTTC. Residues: CASSWGLEETQYF.

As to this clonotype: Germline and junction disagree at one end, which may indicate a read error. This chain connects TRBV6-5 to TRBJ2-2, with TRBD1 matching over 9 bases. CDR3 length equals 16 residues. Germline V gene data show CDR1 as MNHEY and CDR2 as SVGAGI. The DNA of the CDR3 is TGTACCAGCAGTTTACAGGGGGCAATGAGGACCGGGGAGCTGTTTTTT. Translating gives CTSSLQGAMRTGELFF.

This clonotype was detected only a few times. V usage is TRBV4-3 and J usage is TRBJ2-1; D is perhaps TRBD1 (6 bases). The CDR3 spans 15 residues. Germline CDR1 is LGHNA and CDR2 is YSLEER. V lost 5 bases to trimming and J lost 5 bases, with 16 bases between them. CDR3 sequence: CASSTGHSTNNEQFF. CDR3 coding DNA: TGCGCCAGCAGCACGGGACACTCAACAAACAATGAGCAGTTCTTC.

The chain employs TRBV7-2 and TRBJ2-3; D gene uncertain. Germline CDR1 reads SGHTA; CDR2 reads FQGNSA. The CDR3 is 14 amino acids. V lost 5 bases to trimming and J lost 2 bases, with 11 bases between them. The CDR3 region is CASSQGPTTDTQYF. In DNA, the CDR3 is TGTGCCAGCAGCCAAGGCCCCACCACAGATACGCAGTATTTT. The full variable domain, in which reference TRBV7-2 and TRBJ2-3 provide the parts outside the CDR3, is GAGVSQSPSNKVTEKGKDVELRCDPISGHTALYWYRQSLGQGLEFLIYFQGNSAPDKSGLPSDRFSAERTGGSVSTLTIQRTQQEDSAVYLCASSQGPTTDTQYFGPGTRLTVL.

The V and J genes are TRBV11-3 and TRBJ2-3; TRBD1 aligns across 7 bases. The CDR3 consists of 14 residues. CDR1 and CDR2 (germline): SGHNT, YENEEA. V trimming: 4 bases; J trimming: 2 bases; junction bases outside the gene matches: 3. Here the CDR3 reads CASSWGQNTDTQYF. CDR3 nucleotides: TGTGCCAGCAGCTGGGGACAGAACACAGATACGCAGTATTTT. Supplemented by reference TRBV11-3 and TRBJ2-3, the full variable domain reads EAGVVQSPRYKIIEKKQPVAFWCNPISGHNTLYWYLQNLGQGPELLIRYENEEAVDDSQLPKDRFSAERLKGVDSTLKIQPAELGDSAVYLCASSWGQNTDTQYFGPGTRLTVL.

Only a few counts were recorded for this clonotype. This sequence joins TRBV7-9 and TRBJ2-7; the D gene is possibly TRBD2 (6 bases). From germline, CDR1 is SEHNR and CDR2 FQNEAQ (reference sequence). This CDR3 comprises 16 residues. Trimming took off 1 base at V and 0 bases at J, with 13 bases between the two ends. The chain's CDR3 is CASSLDGTVSSYEQYF. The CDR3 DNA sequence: TGTGCCAGCAGCTTAGATGGGACTGTGAGCTCCTACGAGCAGTACTTC. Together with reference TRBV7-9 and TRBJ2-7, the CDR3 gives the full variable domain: DTGVSQNPRHKITKRGQNVTFRCDPISEHNRLYWYRQTLGQGPEFLTYFQNEAQLEKSRLLSDRFSAERPKGSFSTLEIQRTEQGDSAMYLCASSLDGTVSSYEQYFGPGTRLTVT.

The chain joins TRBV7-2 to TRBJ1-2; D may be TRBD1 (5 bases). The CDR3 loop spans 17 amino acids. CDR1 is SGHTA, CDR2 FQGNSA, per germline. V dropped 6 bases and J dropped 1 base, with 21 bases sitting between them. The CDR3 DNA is TGTGCCAGCAGACCCTCTGAGGAGCAGGGAATTAACTATGGCTACACCTTC. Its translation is CASRPSEEQGINYGYTF.

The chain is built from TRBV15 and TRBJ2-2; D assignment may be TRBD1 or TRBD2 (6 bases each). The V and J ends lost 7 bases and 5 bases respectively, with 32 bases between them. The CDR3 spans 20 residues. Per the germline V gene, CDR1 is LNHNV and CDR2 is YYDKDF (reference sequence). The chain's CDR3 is CATNPRGGQQGKQPTGELFF. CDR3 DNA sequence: TGTGCCACCAACCCCAGGGGAGGACAACAGGGTAAACAACCAACCGGGGAGCTGTTTTTT.

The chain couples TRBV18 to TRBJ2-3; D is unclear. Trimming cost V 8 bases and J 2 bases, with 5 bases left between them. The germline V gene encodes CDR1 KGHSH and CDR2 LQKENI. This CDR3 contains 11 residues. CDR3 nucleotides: TGTGCCAGCCGTATCACAGATACGCAGTATTTT. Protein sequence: CASRITDTQYF.

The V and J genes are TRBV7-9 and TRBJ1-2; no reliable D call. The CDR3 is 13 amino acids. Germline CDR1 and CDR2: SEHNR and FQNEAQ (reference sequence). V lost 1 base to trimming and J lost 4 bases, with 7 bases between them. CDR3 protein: CASSLDAVYGYTF. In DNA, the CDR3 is TGTGCCAGCAGCTTAGATGCGGTCTATGGCTACACCTTC.

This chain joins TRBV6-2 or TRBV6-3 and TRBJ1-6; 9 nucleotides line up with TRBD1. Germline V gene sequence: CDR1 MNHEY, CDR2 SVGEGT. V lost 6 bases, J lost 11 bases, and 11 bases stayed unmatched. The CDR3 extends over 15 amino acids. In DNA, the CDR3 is TGTGCCAGCAGCCTCTCCGGACAGGGGAATCCACCCCTCCACTTT. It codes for CASSLSGQGNPPLHF.

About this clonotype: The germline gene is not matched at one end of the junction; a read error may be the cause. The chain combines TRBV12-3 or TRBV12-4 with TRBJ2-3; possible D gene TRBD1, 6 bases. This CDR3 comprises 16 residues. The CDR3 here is CASSFPGTLGTDTLYF. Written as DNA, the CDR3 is TGTGCCAGCAGTTTCCCCGGGACACTGGGCACAGATACGCTGTATTTT.

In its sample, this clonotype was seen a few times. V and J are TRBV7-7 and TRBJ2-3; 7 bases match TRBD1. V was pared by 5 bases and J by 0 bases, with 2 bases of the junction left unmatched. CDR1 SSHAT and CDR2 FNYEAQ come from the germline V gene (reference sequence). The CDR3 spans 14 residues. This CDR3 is CASSTGASTDTQYF. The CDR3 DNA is TGTGCCAGCAGCACAGGGGCGAGCACAGATACGCAGTATTTT.

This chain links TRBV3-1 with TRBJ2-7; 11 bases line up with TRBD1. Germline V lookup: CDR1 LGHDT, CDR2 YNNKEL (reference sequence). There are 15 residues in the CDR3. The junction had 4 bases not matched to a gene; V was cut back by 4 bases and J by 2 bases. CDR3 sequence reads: CASSRRDRGAYEQYF. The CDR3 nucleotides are TGTGCCAGCAGCCGAAGGGACAGGGGGGCCTACGAGCAGTACTTC.

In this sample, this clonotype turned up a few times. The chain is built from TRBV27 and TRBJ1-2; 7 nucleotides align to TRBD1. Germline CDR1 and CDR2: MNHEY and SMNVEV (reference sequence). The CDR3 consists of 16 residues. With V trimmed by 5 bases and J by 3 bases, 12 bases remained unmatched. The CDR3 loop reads CASSPVTGDAYYGYTF. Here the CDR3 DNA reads TGTGCCAGCAGTCCTGTAACAGGGGACGCCTACTATGGCTACACCTTC.